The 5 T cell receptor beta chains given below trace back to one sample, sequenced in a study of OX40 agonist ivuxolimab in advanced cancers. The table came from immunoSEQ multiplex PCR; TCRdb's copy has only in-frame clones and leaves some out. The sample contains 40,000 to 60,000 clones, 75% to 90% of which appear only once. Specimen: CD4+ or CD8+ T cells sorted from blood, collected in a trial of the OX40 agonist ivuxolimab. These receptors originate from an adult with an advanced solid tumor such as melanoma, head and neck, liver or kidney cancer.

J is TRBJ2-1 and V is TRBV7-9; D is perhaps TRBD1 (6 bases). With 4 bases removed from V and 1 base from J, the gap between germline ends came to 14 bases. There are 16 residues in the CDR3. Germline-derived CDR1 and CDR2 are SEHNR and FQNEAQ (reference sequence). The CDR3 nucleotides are TGTGCCAGCAGCTCTTCAGGGGTCGAGTCCTACAATGAGCAGTTCTTC. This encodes CASSSSGVESYNEQFF.

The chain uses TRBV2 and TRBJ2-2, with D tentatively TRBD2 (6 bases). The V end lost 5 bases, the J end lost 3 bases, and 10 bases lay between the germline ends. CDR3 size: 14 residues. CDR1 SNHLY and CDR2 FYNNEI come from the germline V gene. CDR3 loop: CASSISGYTGELFF. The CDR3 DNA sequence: TGTGCCAGCAGTATTAGCGGATACACCGGGGAGCTGTTTTTT.

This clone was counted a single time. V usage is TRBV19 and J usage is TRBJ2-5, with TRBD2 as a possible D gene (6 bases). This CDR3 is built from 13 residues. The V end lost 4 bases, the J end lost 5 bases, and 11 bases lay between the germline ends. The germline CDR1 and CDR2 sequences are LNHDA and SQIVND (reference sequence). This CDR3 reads CASSRGTLETQYF. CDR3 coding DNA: TGTGCCAGTAGTAGAGGGACTTTGGAGACCCAGTACTTC.

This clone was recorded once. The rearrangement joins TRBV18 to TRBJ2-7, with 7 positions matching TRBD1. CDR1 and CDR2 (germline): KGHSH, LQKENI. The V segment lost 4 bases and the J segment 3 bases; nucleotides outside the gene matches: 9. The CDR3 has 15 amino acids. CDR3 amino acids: CASSLRDSLNYEQYF. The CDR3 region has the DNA TGTGCCAGCTCACTAAGGGACAGTCTAAACTACGAGCAGTACTTC. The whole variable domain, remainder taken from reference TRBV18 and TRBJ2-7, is NAGVMQNPRHLVRRRGQEARLRCSPMKGHSHVYWYRQLPEEGLKFMVYLQKENIIDESGMPKERFSAEFPKEGPSILRIQQVVRGDSAAYFCASSLRDSLNYEQYFGPGTRLTVT.

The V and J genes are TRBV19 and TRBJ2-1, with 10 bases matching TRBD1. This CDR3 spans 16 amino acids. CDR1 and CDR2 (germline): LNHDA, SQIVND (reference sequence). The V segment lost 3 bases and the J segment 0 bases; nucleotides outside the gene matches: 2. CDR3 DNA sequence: TGTGCCAGTAGTATCGGGACAGGGGCCTCCTACAATGAGCAGTTCTTC. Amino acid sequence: CASSIGTGASYNEQFF.